These 18 T cell receptor beta chains originate from one sample sequenced in a study of T cells in Graves' hyperthyroidism and ophthalmopathy. Amplification targeted TCR beta CDR3 regions from RNA transcripts. The HTBI set primed first-round TCR CDR3 RT-PCR. TCRdb analysed the multiplex PCR reads with MiXCR anew, one entry per CDR3 protein. This table has a few hundred thousand distinct CDR3 sequences, around 14% appearing once. Material for sequencing was blood. The receptors shown here come from a woman between 25 and 40 years old with Graves' hyperthyroidism.

Concerning this clonotype itself: This sequence may be a read error, since a much larger clone differs from it by one base. In DNA, the CDR3 is TGTGCTAGTGGCAGGGCCATATCCGGGTTCGATAAGCAGTTCTTC. Protein product: CASGRAISGFDKQFF. The chain links TRBV12-5 to TRBJ2-1; possibly TRBD1 for D (5 bases). Per the germline V gene, CDR1 is LGHNT and CDR2 is FRNRAP. This CDR3 is 15 amino acids long. Deletions cut 6 bases from V and 11 bases from J, with 23 bases between.

This clonotype was seen repeatedly, ten times or more. V and J are TRBV20-1 and TRBJ1-5; possibly TRBD1 for D (5 bases). With 6 bases removed from V and 9 bases from J, the gap between germline ends came to 24 bases. CDR1 is DFQATT, CDR2 SNEGSKA, per germline (reference sequence). This CDR3 is built from 15 residues. CDR3 DNA: TGCAGTGCCCTGCCTGGGACGGGAGATAGGGTGCCCCAGCATTTT. Its protein product is CSALPGTGDRVPQHF.

This clonotype was observed many times. The rearrangement uses TRBV5-1 and TRBJ2-1, with 9 bases identical to TRBD2. V gave up 4 bases and J gave up 4 bases; unmatched junction bases: 6. Germline values: CDR1 SGHRS, CDR2 YFSETQ. This CDR3 has 15 amino acids. Here the CDR3 reads CASSAGLAYYNEQFF. The CDR3 DNA sequence: TGCGCCAGCAGCGCGGGACTAGCCTATTACAATGAGCAGTTCTTC.

This clonotype was seen a few times. This chain joins TRBV5-4 and TRBJ2-5; D is undetermined. This CDR3 region has 15 residues. Germline values: CDR1 SGHNT, CDR2 YYREEE (reference sequence). Trimming stripped 4 bases from V and 7 bases from J, with 20 bases between. The CDR3 DNA is TGTGCCAGCAGCCATACTGGGGTGGGTCCGGGGACCCAGTACTTC. Residues: CASSHTGVGPGTQYF. Based on the CDR3 plus reference TRBV5-4 and TRBJ2-5, the full variable domain is ETGVTQSPTHLIKTRGQQVTLRCSSQSGHNTVSWYQQALGQGPQFIFQYYREEENGRGNFPPRFSGLQFPNYSSELNVNALELDDSALYLCASSHTGVGPGTQYFGPGTRLLVL.

There are a few counts of this clonotype. The chain employs TRBV6-2 or TRBV6-3 and TRBJ2-1; either TRBD1 or TRBD2 may supply D (5 bases each). The CDR3 loop spans 15 amino acids. Per germline, CDR1 MNHEY and CDR2 SVGEGT. Trimming stripped 2 bases from V and 0 bases from J, with 8 bases between. The CDR3 DNA is TGTGCCAGCAGTTACGGGGACGACTCCTACAATGAGCAGTTCTTC. Translation: CASSYGDDSYNEQFF.

The sample holds a few counts of this clonotype. This CDR3 is CASSPGLAGEVRQFF. Written as DNA, the CDR3 is TGCGCCAGCAGCCCGGGACTAGCGGGAGAAGTAAGGCAGTTCTTC. J is TRBJ2-1 and V is TRBV5-1, with 14 positions matching TRBD2. The CDR3 sequence is 15 residues long. Germline loops: CDR1 SGHRS, CDR2 YFSETQ. V gave up 4 bases and J gave up 12 bases; unmatched junction bases: 9.

Many counts were recorded for this clonotype. V and J are TRBV12-3 or TRBV12-4 and TRBJ2-1; 7 bases are a match to TRBD2. The CDR3 is 15 residues long. V trimming: 1 base; J trimming: 4 bases; junction bases outside the gene matches: 4. As DNA, the CDR3 is TGTGCCAGCAGTTTAGTGCTAGCGGTTTACAATGAGCAGTTCTTC. Its translation is CASSLVLAVYNEQFF.

The V gene is TRBV5-6, the J gene TRBJ1-2; D unresolved. Germline V CDR1 and CDR2: SGHDT, YYEEEE. V gave up 0 bases and J gave up 4 bases, with 10 bases separating them. CDR3 size: 14 residues. The CDR3: CASSLVDGSYGYTF. The CDR3 DNA reads TGTGCCAGCAGCTTGGTTGACGGGTCCTATGGCTACACCTTC. The entire variable domain, with the rest obtained from reference TRBV5-6 and TRBJ1-2, is as follows: DAGVTQSPTHLIKTRGQQVTLRCSPKSGHDTVSWYQQALGQGPQFIFQYYEEEERQRGNFPDRFSGHQFPNYSSELNVNALLLGDSALYLCASSLVDGSYGYTFGSGTRLTVV.

In its sample, this clonotype was seen a few times. The J gene is TRBJ1-3, the V gene TRBV2; D remains ambiguous. The CDR3 totals 17 residues. V lost 1 base and J lost 0, with 13 bases in between. Germline CDR1 and CDR2: SNHLY and FYNNEI. The CDR3 DNA is TGTGCCAGCAGTGAAGGGTATCCAGGATTCTCTGGAAACACCATATATTTT. Amino acid sequence: CASSEGYPGFSGNTIYF.

This clonotype was seen many times. This chain links TRBV27 with TRBJ1-1, with 8 bases identical to TRBD1. The V gene's germline CDR1 is MNHEY and CDR2 SMNVEV (reference sequence). The CDR3 loop spans 14 amino acids. With 4 bases clipped from V and 4 bases from J, the junction kept 5 bases outside the gene matches. CDR3 region: CASSSKTGGTEAFF. The DNA for the CDR3 is TGTGCCAGCAGTTCCAAAACAGGGGGCACTGAAGCTTTCTTT.

This clonotype was found a few times. Here the CDR3 DNA reads TGTGCCAGCGAAGGGGAACGGGATACGCAGTATTTT. This translates into CASEGERDTQYF. The rearrangement uses TRBV12-3 or TRBV12-4 and TRBJ2-3; D possibly corresponds to TRBD1 (5 bases). The germline V and J ends were trimmed by 8 bases and 6 bases, with 12 bases remaining between them. The CDR3 is 12 amino acids.

This clonotype turned up a few times. CDR3 sequence: CASSKNSGRAFNEQFF. The CDR3 DNA is TGTGCCAGCAGTAAAAATAGCGGGAGGGCCTTCAATGAGCAGTTCTTC. The chain couples TRBV6-1 to TRBJ2-1, with 11 bases lining up with TRBD2. CDR1 and CDR2 from the germline V gene are MNHNS and SASEGT. The CDR3 runs to 16 residues. V was pared by 5 bases and J by 6 bases, with 9 bases of the junction left unmatched.

This sequence joins TRBV30 and TRBJ1-2, with 7 positions matching TRBD1. CDR1 GTSNPN and CDR2 SVGIG come from the germline V gene (reference sequence). The CDR3 length is 13 residues. The V segment lost 4 bases and the J segment 4 bases; nucleotides outside the gene matches: 6. The CDR3 here is CAWNLGQPYGYTF. The DNA for the CDR3 is TGTGCCTGGAACCTGGGACAGCCCTATGGCTACACCTTC.

This chain joins TRBV29-1 and TRBJ2-1; D call uncertain. This CDR3 is built from 14 residues. CDR1 is SQVTM, CDR2 ANQGSEA, per germline. Trimming took 3 bases from V and 7 from J, leaving 16 bases between them. For the CDR3, the DNA is TGCAGCGTTGATGGGCAGGCTCCAAGGAATGAGCAGTTCTTC. It encodes CSVDGQAPRNEQFF.

Remarks on this clonotype: A read error may account for a junction end that differs from germline. The chain is built from TRBV28 and TRBJ2-1, with 7 positions matching TRBD2. The V gene's germline CDR1 is MDHEN and CDR2 SYDVKM. The CDR3 totals 16 residues. The CDR3 nucleotides read TGTGCCGGCAGTCGTAGTGGGCTAGCGGAATACAATGAGCAGTTCTTC. Its translation: CAGSRSGLAEYNEQFF. The complete variable domain, with remaining parts taken from reference TRBV28 and TRBJ2-1, reads DVKVTQSSRYLVKRTGEKVFLECVQDMDHENMFWYRQDPGLGLRLIYFSYDVKMKEKGDIPEGYSVSREKKERFSLILESASTNQTSMYLCAGSRSGLAEYNEQFFGPGTRLTVL.

This CDR3 is CASSSGQRALPSYNEQFF. CDR3 DNA sequence: TGCGCCAGCAGCTCGGGACAGCGAGCCTTACCCTCCTACAATGAGCAGTTCTTC. The rearrangement joins TRBV5-1 to TRBJ2-1; 7 bases match TRBD1. Trimming took 3 bases from V and 0 from J; bases not matched to a gene: 12. Germline CDR1 is SGHRS and CDR2 is YFSETQ. The CDR3 is made up of 18 amino acids.

This clonotype was picked up many times. The chain joins TRBV18 to TRBJ2-3; D unclear. The CDR3 spans 13 residues. V dropped 3 bases and J dropped 5 bases, with 9 bases sitting between them. Germline V CDR1 and CDR2: KGHSH, LQKENI. The CDR3 loop reads CASSPQAEDTQYF. The DNA of the CDR3 is TGTGCCAGCTCACCCCAGGCGGAAGATACGCAGTATTTT.

The chain joins TRBV15 to TRBJ1-1, with 10 positions matching TRBD1. From germline, CDR1 is LNHNV and CDR2 YYDKDF (reference sequence). This CDR3 spans 15 amino acids. The V and J ends lost 11 bases and 4 bases, in that order; junction bases with no gene match: 13. The CDR3 region has the DNA TGTGCCTCTCACCGGGACAGGGGTATGGGCACTGAAGCTTTCTTT. This encodes CASHRDRGMGTEAFF. Based on the CDR3 plus reference TRBV15 and TRBJ1-1, the full variable domain is DAMVIQNPRYQVTQFGKPVTLSCSQTLNHNVMYWYQQKSSQAPKLLFHYYDKDFNNEADTPDNFQSRRPNTSFCFLDIRSPGLGDTAMYLCASHRDRGMGTEAFFGQGTRLTVV.